A selection of T cell receptor beta chains follows, all from one sample in a study of blood T cell repertoires in COVID-19. Sequencing used immunoSEQ multiplex PCR; TCRdb keeps in-frame clones, though not all of them. The top ten clones hold roughly 7% of a sample with 170,000 or so clones, about 88% of them seen once. The specimen was PBMCs or T cells enriched from blood (not recorded which). All receptors derive from a woman between 50 and 59 years old who had recovered from COVID-19. CDR3s include the opening cysteine and the closing phenylalanine or tryptophan. D genes are given only for firm matches. Where a row states a size, it is once, few, many or the class of an expanded clone; other rows omit it.

>TRBV19|-|-|TRBJ1-5
TGTGCCAGTAGTGGACGGGGGGCAGAGCATCAGCCCCAGCATTTT
CASSGRGAEHQPQHF
>TRBV27|TRBD1|-|TRBJ1-6
TGTGCCAGCAGTTTGGGGGACAGAGGCTCACCCCTCCACTTT
CASSLGDRGSPLHF
>TRBV7-2|-|-|TRBJ1-2
TGTGCCAGCAGCTTAGGCCCAGGGGCTAACTATGGCTACACCTTC
CASSLGPGANYGYTF
>TRBV5-8|-|-|TRBJ1-2
TGTGCCAGCAGCTTCTGGGGGCAACAGAACTATGGCTACACCTTC
CASSFWGQQNYGYTF
>TRBV5-4|TRBD1|once|TRBJ2-6
TGTGCCAGCAGCCGAGGACAGGGGGCCTCTGGGGCCAACGTCCTGACTTTC
CASSRGQGASGANVLTF
>TRBV24-1|-|-|TRBJ2-1
TGTGCCACCAGTGATTACGAGGGTGCGACCTACAATGAGCAGTTCTTC
CATSDYEGATYNEQFF
>TRBV11-2|-|-|TRBJ2-5
TGTGCCAGCAGCTTAACCCGTAGACAAGAGACCCAGTACTTC
CASSLTRRQETQYF
>TRBV5-5|TRBD2|few|TRBJ2-5
TGTGCCAGCAGCTTGTATTTGGGGACTAGCGGACAAGAGACCCAGTACTTC
CASSLYLGTSGQETQYF
>TRBV12-5|-|once|TRBJ2-1
TGTGCTAGTGGCCGCGGCGGGCATTACAATGAGCAGTTCTTC
CASGRGGHYNEQFF
>TRBV6-2/TRBV6-3|-|few|TRBJ2-2
TGTGCCAGCAGCATACTGACTGACTCCACCGGGGAGCTGTTTTTT
CASSILTDSTGELFF
>TRBV30|TRBD1|-|TRBJ1-2
TGTGCCTACCGGACAGGGGGCCTCTATGGCTACACCTTC
CAYRTGGLYGYTF
>TRBV6-5|-|-|TRBJ1-2
TGTGCCAGCCAAAAGGGGGGGTTAGTCTATGGCTACACCTTC
CASQKGGLVYGYTF
>TRBV7-6|TRBD1|-|TRBJ2-7
TGTGCCAGCAGCTTAGAACAGGGGGTTAACGAGCAGTACTTC
CASSLEQGVNEQYF
>TRBV28|-|-|TRBJ2-1
TGTGCCAGCAGTTTTGGGTGGGAGGCGGGAAATGAGCAGTTCTTC
CASSFGWEAGNEQFF
>TRBV10-1|-|-|TRBJ2-5
TGCGCCAGCAGTGAGAGCGGAGGAGCGAACCAAGAGACCCAGTACTTC
CASSESGGANQETQYF